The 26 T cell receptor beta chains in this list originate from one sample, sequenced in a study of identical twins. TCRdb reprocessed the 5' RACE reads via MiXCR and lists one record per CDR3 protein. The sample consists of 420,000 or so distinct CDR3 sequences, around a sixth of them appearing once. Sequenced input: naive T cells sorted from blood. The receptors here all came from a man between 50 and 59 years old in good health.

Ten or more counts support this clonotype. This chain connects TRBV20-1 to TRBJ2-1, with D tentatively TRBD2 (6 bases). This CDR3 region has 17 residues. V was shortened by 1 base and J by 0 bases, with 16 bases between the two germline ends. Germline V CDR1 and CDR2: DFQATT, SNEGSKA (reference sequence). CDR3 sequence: CSARANTLASSYNEQFF. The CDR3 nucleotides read TGCAGTGCTAGAGCTAATACCCTAGCGAGCTCCTACAATGAGCAGTTCTTC.

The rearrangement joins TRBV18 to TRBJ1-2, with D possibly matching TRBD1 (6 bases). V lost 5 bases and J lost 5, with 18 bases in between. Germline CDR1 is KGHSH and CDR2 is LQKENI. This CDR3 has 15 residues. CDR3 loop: CASSRDTSRGYGYTF. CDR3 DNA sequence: TGTGCCAGCTCAAGGGATACTTCAAGGGGGTATGGCTACACCTTC.

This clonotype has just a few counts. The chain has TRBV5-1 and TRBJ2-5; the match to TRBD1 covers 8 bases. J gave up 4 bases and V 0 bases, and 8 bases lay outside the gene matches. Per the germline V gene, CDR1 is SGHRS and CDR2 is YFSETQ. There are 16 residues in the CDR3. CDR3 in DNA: TGCGCCAGCAGCTTGGGGACCGGGACAGGACCAGAGACCCAGTACTTC. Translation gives CASSLGTGTGPETQYF.

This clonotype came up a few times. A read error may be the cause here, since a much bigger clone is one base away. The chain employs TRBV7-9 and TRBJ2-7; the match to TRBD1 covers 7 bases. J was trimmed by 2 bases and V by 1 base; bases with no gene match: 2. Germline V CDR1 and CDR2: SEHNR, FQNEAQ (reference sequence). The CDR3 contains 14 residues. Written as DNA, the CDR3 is TGTGCCAGCAGCTTAGGTGGACAGGCCTACGAGCAGTACTTC. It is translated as CASSLGGQAYEQYF.

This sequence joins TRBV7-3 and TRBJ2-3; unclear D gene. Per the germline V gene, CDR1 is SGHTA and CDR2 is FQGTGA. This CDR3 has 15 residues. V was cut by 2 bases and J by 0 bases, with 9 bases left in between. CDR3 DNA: TGTGCCAGCAGCTTAGACGGATGGAGCACAGATACGCAGTATTTT. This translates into CASSLDGWSTDTQYF.

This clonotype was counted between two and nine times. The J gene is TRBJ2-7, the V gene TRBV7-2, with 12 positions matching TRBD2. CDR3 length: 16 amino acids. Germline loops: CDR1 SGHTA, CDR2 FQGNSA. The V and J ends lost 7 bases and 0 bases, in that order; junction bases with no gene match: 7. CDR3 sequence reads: CASTFTSGRLSYEQYF. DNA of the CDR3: TGTGCCAGCACCTTTACTAGCGGGAGGCTCTCCTACGAGCAGTACTTC.

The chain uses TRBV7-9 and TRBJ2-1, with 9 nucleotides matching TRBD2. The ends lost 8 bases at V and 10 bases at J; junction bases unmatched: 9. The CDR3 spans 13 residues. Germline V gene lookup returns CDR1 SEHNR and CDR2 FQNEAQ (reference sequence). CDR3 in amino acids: CASELAGSKEQFF. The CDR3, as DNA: TGTGCCAGCGAGCTAGCGGGGAGTAAAGAGCAGTTCTTC.

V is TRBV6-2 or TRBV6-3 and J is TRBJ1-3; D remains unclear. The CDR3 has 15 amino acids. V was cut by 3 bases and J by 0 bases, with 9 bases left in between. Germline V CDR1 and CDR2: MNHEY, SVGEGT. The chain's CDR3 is CASSYSTSSGNTIYF. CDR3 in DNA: TGTGCCAGCAGTTATTCAACCAGCTCTGGAAACACCATATATTTT.

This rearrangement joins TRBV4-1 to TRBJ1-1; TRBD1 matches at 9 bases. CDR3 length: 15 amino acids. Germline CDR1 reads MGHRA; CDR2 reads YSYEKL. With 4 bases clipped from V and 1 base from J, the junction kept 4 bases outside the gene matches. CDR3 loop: CASSPGQGWNTEAFF. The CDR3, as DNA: TGCGCCAGCAGCCCGGGACAGGGATGGAACACTGAAGCTTTCTTT.

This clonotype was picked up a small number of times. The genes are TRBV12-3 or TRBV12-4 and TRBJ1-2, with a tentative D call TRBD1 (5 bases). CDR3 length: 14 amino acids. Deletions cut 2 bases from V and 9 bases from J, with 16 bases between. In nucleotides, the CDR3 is TGTGCCAGCAGTTTATCAGGGCTGCCAGTGCGCTACACCTTC. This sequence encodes CASSLSGLPVRYTF.

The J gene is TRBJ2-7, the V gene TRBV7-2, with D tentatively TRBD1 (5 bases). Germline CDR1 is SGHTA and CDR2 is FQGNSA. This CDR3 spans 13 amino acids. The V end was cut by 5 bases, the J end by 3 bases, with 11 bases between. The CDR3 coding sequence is TGTGCCAGCAGCACCCAGACAGTCTACGAGCAGTACTTC. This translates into CASSTQTVYEQYF.

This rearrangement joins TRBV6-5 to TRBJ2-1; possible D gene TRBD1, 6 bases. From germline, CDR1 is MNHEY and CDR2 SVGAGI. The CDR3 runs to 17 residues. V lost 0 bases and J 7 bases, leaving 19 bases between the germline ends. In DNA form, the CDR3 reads TGTGCCAGCAGTTACTCGATTTTGGCAGGGGTTCCGAATGAGCAGTTCTTC. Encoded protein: CASSYSILAGVPNEQFF.

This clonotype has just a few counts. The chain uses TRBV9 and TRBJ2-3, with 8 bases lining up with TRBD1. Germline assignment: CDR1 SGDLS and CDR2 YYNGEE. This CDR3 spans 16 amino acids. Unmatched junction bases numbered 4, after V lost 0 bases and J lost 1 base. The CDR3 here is CASSVEDRGGTDTQYF. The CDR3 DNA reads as TGTGCCAGCAGCGTAGAAGACAGGGGCGGCACAGATACGCAGTATTTT.

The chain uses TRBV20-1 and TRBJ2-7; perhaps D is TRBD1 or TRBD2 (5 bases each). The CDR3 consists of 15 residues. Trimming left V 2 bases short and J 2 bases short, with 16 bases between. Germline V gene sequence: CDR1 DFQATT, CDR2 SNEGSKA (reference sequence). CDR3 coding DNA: TGCAGTGCTAGACCGGGACGAAAAAGAACCTACGAGCAGTACTTC. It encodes CSARPGRKRTYEQYF.

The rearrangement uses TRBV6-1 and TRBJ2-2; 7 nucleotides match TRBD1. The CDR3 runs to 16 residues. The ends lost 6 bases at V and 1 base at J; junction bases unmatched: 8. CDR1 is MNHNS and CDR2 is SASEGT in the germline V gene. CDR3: CASREFDRVNTGELFF. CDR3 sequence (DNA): TGTGCCAGCAGGGAATTCGACAGGGTGAACACCGGGGAGCTGTTTTTT.

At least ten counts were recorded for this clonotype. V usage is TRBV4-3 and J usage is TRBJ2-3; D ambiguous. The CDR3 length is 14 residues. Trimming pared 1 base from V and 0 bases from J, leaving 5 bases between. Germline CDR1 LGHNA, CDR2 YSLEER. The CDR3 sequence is CASSQGSSTDTQYF. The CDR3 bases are TGCGCCAGCAGCCAAGGATCTAGCACAGATACGCAGTATTTT.

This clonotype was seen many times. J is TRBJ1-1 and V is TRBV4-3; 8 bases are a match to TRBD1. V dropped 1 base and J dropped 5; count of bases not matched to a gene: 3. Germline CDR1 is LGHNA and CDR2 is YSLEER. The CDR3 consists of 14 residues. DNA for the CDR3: TGCGCCAGCAGCCAAGCAGGGGGCAGGACTGAAGCTTTCTTT. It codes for CASSQAGGRTEAFF.

The CDR3 here is CASSTRGGPSDTQYF. CDR3 DNA sequence: TGCGCCAGCAGCACCCGGGGGGGCCCCTCAGATACGCAGTATTTT. The V gene is TRBV5-1, the J gene TRBJ2-3; 8 bases agree with TRBD2. V shed 4 bases and J 4 bases; nucleotides not matched to a gene: 8. The germline gives CDR1 SGHRS, CDR2 YFSETQ. The CDR3 totals 15 residues.

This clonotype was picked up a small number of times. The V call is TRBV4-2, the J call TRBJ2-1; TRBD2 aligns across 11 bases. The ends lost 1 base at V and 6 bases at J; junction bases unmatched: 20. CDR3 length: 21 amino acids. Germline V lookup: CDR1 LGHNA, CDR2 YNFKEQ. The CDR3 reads CASSQANLGTSGATYPNEQFF. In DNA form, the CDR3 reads TGTGCCAGCAGCCAAGCCAACCTAGGGACTAGCGGAGCCACTTACCCCAATGAGCAGTTCTTC.

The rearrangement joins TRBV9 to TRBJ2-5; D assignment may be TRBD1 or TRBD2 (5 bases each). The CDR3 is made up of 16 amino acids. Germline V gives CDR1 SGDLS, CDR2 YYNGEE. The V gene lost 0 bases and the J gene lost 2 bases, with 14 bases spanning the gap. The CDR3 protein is CASSVVTGLAQETQYF. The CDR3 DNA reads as TGTGCCAGCAGCGTAGTTACAGGACTGGCACAAGAGACCCAGTACTTC.

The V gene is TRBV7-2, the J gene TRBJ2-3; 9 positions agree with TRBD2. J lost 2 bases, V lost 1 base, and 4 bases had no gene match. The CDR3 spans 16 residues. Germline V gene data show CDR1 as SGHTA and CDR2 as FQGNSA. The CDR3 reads CASSLVAGGLTDTQYF. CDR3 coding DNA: TGTGCCAGCAGCTTAGTGGCGGGGGGGCTCACAGATACGCAGTATTTT.

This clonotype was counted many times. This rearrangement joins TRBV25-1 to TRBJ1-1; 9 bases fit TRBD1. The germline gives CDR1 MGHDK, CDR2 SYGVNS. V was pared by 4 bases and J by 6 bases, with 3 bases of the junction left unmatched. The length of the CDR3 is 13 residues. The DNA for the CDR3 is TGTGCCAGCAGTGCGGGACAGGGCCCTGAAGCTTTCTTT. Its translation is CASSAGQGPEAFF.

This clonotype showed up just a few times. The CDR3 DNA sequence: TGTGCCACCAGCAGCGTGACCGGGGTTAGTCAGCCCCAGCATTTT. Translation: CATSSVTGVSQPQHF. The chain carries TRBV15 and TRBJ1-5; no firm D call. Per germline, CDR1 LNHNV and CDR2 YYDKDF (reference sequence). V shed 3 bases and J shed 6 bases, with 15 bases lying between them. This CDR3 spans 15 amino acids. Variable domain in full (rest from reference TRBV15 and TRBJ1-5): DAMVIQNPRYQVTQFGKPVTLSCSQTLNHNVMYWYQQKSSQAPKLLFHYYDKDFNNEADTPDNFQSRRPNTSFCFLDIRSPGLGDTAMYLCATSSVTGVSQPQHFGDGTRLSIL.

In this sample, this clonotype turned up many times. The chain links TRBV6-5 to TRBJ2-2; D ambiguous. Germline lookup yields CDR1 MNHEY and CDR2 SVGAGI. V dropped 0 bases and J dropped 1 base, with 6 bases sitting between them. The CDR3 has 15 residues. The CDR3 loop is CASSYSTKNTGELFF. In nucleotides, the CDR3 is TGTGCCAGCAGTTACTCGACCAAGAACACCGGGGAGCTGTTTTTT.

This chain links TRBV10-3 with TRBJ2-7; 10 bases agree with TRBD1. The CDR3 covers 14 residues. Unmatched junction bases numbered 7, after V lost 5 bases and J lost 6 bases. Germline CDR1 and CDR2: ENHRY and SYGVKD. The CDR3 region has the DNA TGTGCCATCAGTCGAGACAGGGGGCGAGGCGAGCAGTACTTC. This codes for CAISRDRGRGEQYF.

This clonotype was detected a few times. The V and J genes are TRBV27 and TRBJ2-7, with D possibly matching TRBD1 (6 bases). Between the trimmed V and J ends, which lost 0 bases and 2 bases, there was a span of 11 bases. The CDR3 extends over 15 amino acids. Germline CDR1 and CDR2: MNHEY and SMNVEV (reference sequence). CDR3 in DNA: TGTGCCAGCAGTTTATCGGGGGCAGGGCCCTACGAGCAGTACTTC. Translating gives CASSLSGAGPYEQYF.